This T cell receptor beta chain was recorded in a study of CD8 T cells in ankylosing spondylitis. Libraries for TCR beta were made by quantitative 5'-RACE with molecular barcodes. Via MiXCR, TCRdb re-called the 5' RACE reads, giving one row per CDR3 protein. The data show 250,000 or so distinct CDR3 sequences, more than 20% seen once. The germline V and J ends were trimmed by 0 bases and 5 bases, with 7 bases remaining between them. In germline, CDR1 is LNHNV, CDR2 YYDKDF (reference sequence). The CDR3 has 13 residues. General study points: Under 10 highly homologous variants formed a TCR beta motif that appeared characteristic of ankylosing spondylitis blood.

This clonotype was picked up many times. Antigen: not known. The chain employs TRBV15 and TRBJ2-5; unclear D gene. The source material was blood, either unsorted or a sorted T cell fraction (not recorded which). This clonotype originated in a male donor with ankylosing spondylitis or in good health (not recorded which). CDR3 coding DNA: TGTGCCACCAGCAGAGATCCGGCGGAGACCCAGTACTTC. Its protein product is CATSRDPAETQYF.